This T cell receptor (beta chain) appears in the sequencing data of a study of radiation and T cells in renal cell carcinoma. Study observations and caveats: Pretreatment tumor biopsies were lacking, so baseline clonotypes are unknown. From baseline, blood top tumor clonotypes peaked at 2 weeks post-radiation.

Comment on this clone: Its target is not known.

Time point noted: baseline pretreatment blood. Noted treatment: 15 Gy SBRT to primary tumor, nephrectomy 4 weeks later. Serial blood draws occurred at baseline and 2 and 4 weeks post-SBRT. Profiled with immunoSEQ multiplex PCR; TCRdb holds only in-frame clones, not every one. The data show about 130,000 clones, about 88% seen once. The CDR3 contains 16 residues. The sample in question was blood, obtained from a patient whose treatment included radiotherapy and nephrectomy. This receptor was identified in a woman in her forties or fifties with renal cell carcinoma. This rearrangement joins TRBV21-1 to TRBJ2-2. TRBV21-1 is deemed a pseudogene. The CDR3, as DNA: TGTGCCAGCAGCAAAAACGGGGGCACGGACACCGGGGAGCTGTTTTTT. The encoded protein is CASSKNGGTDTGELFF.